This T cell receptor beta chain originates from a study of blood T cells in healthy people across ages. Overall study findings and caveats: Per million T cells, the diversity of TCR beta decreased roughly linearly as age advanced.

This clonotype is a singleton in its sample. Antigen unknown. Alongside a J-beta primer mix, a sample-barcoded 5' primer served in a second PCR lasting roughly 7 to 11 cycles. TCRdb reprocessed the 5' RACE reads with MiXCR, giving one entry per CDR3 protein. The data show around 1.5 million distinct CDR3 sequences, with 59% seen just once and over 5.5% held by the top ten. This sequence originates from a man between 18 and 29 years old in good health. Sequenced input: blood.

The CDR3 DNA reads as TGCAGTGCTAGGGGACAGGCATCGACGGGGCAGTACTTC. Translated: CSARGQASTGQYF. The genes are TRBV20-1 and TRBJ2-7, with 8 nucleotides matching TRBD1. The length of the CDR3 is 13 residues. Germline trimming cut 3 bases from V and 9 bases from J; bases unmatched to any gene: 10. Per the germline V gene, CDR1 is DFQATT and CDR2 is SNEGSKA (reference sequence).